This entry lists 17 T cell receptor beta chains sequenced from one sample in a study of blood T cell repertoires in COVID-19. Libraries were prepared by immunoSEQ multiplex PCR; TCRdb keeps only in-frame clonotypes and omits some of them. The table has about 86,000 clones, roughly 83% seen once; the top ten hold 31%. Sequencing used peripheral blood. These receptors were collected from a woman of 80 years or more with active or convalescent COVID-19.

J is TRBJ2-3 and V is TRBV7-3, with 9 bases lining up with TRBD2. Germline values: CDR1 SGHTA, CDR2 FQGTGA. The V and J ends lost 4 bases and 0 bases, in that order; junction bases with no gene match: 5. The CDR3 length is 16 residues. CDR3 residues: CASSSPTSGSTDTQYF. As DNA, the CDR3 is TGTGCCAGCAGCTCCCCGACTAGCGGAAGCACAGATACGCAGTATTTT.

Only one count was recorded for this clone. The chain couples TRBV2 to TRBJ2-1, with 9 nucleotides matching TRBD2. V gave up 8 bases and J gave up 4 bases; unmatched junction bases: 12. The CDR3 contains 16 residues. The germline V gene has CDR1 SNHLY and CDR2 FYNNEI. The CDR3 sequence: CASPTEREAVYNEQFF. The CDR3 nucleotides are TGTGCCAGCCCAACCGAGCGGGAGGCCGTTTACAATGAGCAGTTCTTC. Based on the CDR3 plus reference TRBV2 and TRBJ2-1, the full variable domain is EPEVTQTPSHQVTQMGQEVILRCVPISNHLYFYWYRQILGQKVEFLVSFYNNEISEKSEIFDDQFSVERPDGSNFTLKIRSTKLEDSAMYFCASPTEREAVYNEQFFGPGTRLTVL.

The CDR3 nucleotides are TGTGCCAGTAGTTTACAGGGACGAAACACTGAAGCTTTCTTT. Amino acids: CASSLQGRNTEAFF. The chain is built from TRBV19 and TRBJ1-1; possibly TRBD1 for D (6 bases). Germline V gene lookup returns CDR1 LNHDA and CDR2 SQIVND (reference sequence). The CDR3 totals 14 residues. V lost 5 bases, J lost 2 bases, and 12 bases lay in between.

This clone is a singleton in its sample. J is TRBJ1-2 and V is TRBV24-1, with D possibly TRBD1 on 6 matching bases. The CDR3 is 13 residues long. The V gene's germline CDR1 is KGHDR and CDR2 SFDVKD. The V end lost 7 bases, the J end lost 8 bases, and 16 bases lay between the germline ends. The CDR3 region has the DNA TGTGCCACCAGGAGCAGAACACAGGGCGGCTACACCTTC. Protein: CATRSRTQGGYTF.

J is TRBJ2-1 and V is TRBV5-1, with 10 bases aligning to TRBD2. CDR1 and CDR2 (germline): SGHRS, YFSETQ. This CDR3 spans 13 amino acids. With 4 bases clipped from V and 11 bases from J, the junction kept 6 bases outside the gene matches. In DNA, the CDR3 is TGCGCCAGCAGCACCCGACTAGCGGGCAAGCAGTTCTTC. Residues: CASSTRLAGKQFF.

The V call is TRBV6-5, the J call TRBJ1-1; TRBD1 matches at 8 bases. This CDR3 spans 15 amino acids. Germline loops: CDR1 MNHEY, CDR2 SVGAGI. With 7 bases clipped from V and 0 bases from J, the junction kept 7 bases outside the gene matches. The CDR3 DNA reads TGTGCCAGCAACATACAGGGGGGATTGAACACTGAAGCTTTCTTT. Translated: CASNIQGGLNTEAFF.

J is TRBJ1-5 and V is TRBV18; D is perhaps TRBD1 (6 bases). CDR1 KGHSH and CDR2 LQKENI come from the germline V gene. This CDR3 region has 12 residues. Trimming pared 6 bases from V and 7 bases from J, leaving 10 bases between. The CDR3 sequence: CASSKGGQPQHF. The CDR3 DNA sequence: TGTGCCAGCTCTAAAGGGGGACAGCCCCAGCATTTT.

The chain uses TRBV15 and TRBJ1-1; a weak D match, TRBD1 (5 bases). This CDR3 comprises 17 residues. Between the trimmed V and J ends, which lost 0 bases and 5 bases, there was a span of 19 bases. From germline, CDR1 is LNHNV and CDR2 YYDKDF (reference sequence). CDR3 in DNA: TGTGCCACCAGCAGAGATAGAGCAGGGTGGGGTGGTACTGAAGCTTTCTTT. It is translated as CATSRDRAGWGGTEAFF.

The genes are TRBV5-1 and TRBJ1-1; 8 bases align to TRBD1. After removal of 0 bases from V and 4 bases from J, the junction contained 8 bases not matched to a gene. From germline, CDR1 is SGHRS and CDR2 YFSETQ. The CDR3 spans 16 residues. In DNA, the CDR3 is TGCGCCAGCAGCTTGGTAGTCGGGACAGGTTTCACTGAAGCTTTCTTT. This encodes CASSLVVGTGFTEAFF.

This sequence joins TRBV19 and TRBJ2-2, with 7 bases lining up with TRBD1. Germline V CDR1 and CDR2: LNHDA, SQIVND (reference sequence). V shed 9 bases, J shed 0 bases, and the junction held 4 bases outside the gene matches. The CDR3 length is 14 residues. CDR3 amino acids: CASRQGANTGELFF. For the CDR3, the DNA is TGTGCCAGCAGACAGGGAGCGAACACCGGGGAGCTGTTTTTT. The variable domain in full, with the rest retrieved from reference TRBV19 and TRBJ2-2, is DGGITQSPKYLFRKEGQNVTLSCEQNLNHDAMYWYRQDPGQGLRLIYYSQIVNDFQKGDIAEGYSVSREKKESFPLTVTSAQKNPTAFYLCASRQGANTGELFFGEGSRLTVL.

Regarding this clone: One junction end does not reproduce the germline sequence, and a read error may be involved. The gene calls are TRBV9 and TRBJ2-5; tentative D call: TRBD2 (6 bases). CDR3 length: 15 amino acids. Germline V gene data show CDR1 as SGDLS and CDR2 as YYNGEE. The CDR3, as DNA: TGTGCCAGCAGCGTAGGGGCGGGGAACCAGGAGACCCAGTACTTC. It is translated as CASSVGAGNQETQYF.

The table lists this clone with a count of one. The V and J genes are TRBV7-2 and TRBJ2-7, with 10 bases that match TRBD1. CDR1 is SGHTA and CDR2 is FQGNSA in the germline V gene. J gave up 2 bases and V 5 bases, and 6 bases lay outside the gene matches. The CDR3 runs to 15 residues. The CDR3 sequence is CASSPSTGGPYEQYF. As DNA, the CDR3 is TGTGCCAGCAGCCCCTCGACAGGGGGCCCCTACGAGCAGTACTTC.

V gene TRBV28 combines with J gene TRBJ2-5; D possibly corresponds to TRBD1 (6 bases). Trimming stripped 5 bases from V and 4 bases from J, with 23 bases between. Germline V gene sequence: CDR1 MDHEN, CDR2 SYDVKM. This CDR3 has 17 residues. DNA of the CDR3: TGTGCCAGCAGTCTAAGGTCAACAGGTATCAGGGGAGAGACCCAGTACTTC. Protein product: CASSLRSTGIRGETQYF.

The gene calls are TRBV9 and TRBJ2-3; 10 bases agree with TRBD2. The CDR3 sequence is 17 residues long. The junction had 7 bases not matched to a gene; V was cut back by 3 bases and J by 0 bases. Germline loops: CDR1 SGDLS, CDR2 YYNGEE. CDR3 loop: CASSGGPSGSSTDTQYF. In DNA form, the CDR3 reads TGTGCCAGCAGCGGAGGGCCTAGCGGGAGTAGCACAGATACGCAGTATTTT.

The V call is TRBV5-1, the J call TRBJ2-3, with 12 bases fitting TRBD2. Looked up from germline, CDR1 is SGHRS and CDR2 is YFSETQ. With V trimmed by 4 bases and J by 0 bases, 3 bases remained unmatched. The CDR3 totals 16 residues. As DNA, the CDR3 is TGCGCCAGCAGCCCGGGGACTAGCGGGAGCACAGATACGCAGTATTTT. Protein sequence: CASSPGTSGSTDTQYF. Complete variable domain (other parts from reference TRBV5-1 and TRBJ2-3): KAGVTQTPRYLIKTRGQQVTLSCSPISGHRSVSWYQQTPGQGLQFLFEYFSETQRNKGNFPGRFSGRQFSNSRSEMNVSTLELGDSALYLCASSPGTSGSTDTQYFGPGTRLTVL.

J is TRBJ2-7 and V is TRBV5-4; 7 bases fit TRBD2. Germline lookup yields CDR1 SGHNT and CDR2 YYREEE (reference sequence). The CDR3 has 15 residues. Germline trimming cut 0 bases from V and 4 bases from J; bases unmatched to any gene: 7. The CDR3 loop is CASSLGPGEGYEQYF. CDR3 DNA: TGTGCCAGCAGCTTGGGCCCGGGGGAGGGGTACGAGCAGTACTTC.

This clone was seen more than once but under ten times. This chain uses TRBV4-1 with TRBJ2-1, with TRBD2 matching 7 bases. Germline assignment: CDR1 MGHRA and CDR2 YSYEKL. CDR3 length: 19 amino acids. J was trimmed by 6 bases and V by 0 bases; bases with no gene match: 17. Here the CDR3 DNA reads TGCGCCAGCAGCCAAGATAGGCTAGCGGCTGCCACGTATTCCAATGAGCAGTTCTTC. This translates into CASSQDRLAAATYSNEQFF.